This entry describes one TCR beta chain. Its antigen is still unknown. This CDR3 is built from 14 residues. J was trimmed by 4 bases and V by 7 bases; bases with no gene match: 6. The record originates from a study of T-cell memory formation after mild COVID-19. Across the whole study: Among the donors, TCR clusters were largely specific to each donor. Study observations and caveats: Most CD4+ clones that shrank were in CM and EM, while CD8+ ones turned up in EMRA.

TCRdb re-called the 5' RACE reads through MiXCR, storing one row per CDR3 protein. The table records 150,000 to 200,000 distinct CDR3 sequences, around 16% of them present only once. Sequenced sample: PBMCs or a T cell subset sorted from them (not recorded which). The receptor was derived from an adult woman who had mild COVID-19 (a few samples of this study predate the infection). Cell type and time point are not known. The chain joins TRBV12-3 or TRBV12-4 to TRBJ2-2; TRBD2 agrees at 7 bases. CDR3 in amino acids: CASIPGGSTGELFF. The CDR3, as DNA: TGTGCCAGCATACCCGGGGGGTCCACCGGGGAGCTGTTTTTT.